This T cell receptor beta chain was found in a study of beta chain features in type 1 diabetes. Remarks on this clone: Its antigen is still unknown.

Expressed TCRB transcripts were sequenced after all isolated RNA was converted to cDNA. Assay used: immunoSEQ multiplex PCR; TCRdb lists only in-frame clones, some missing. The sample yields 350,000 to 450,000 clones, roughly 13% seen once. Study observations and caveats: A greater similarity of naive, central memory and Treg TCRB repertoires was seen among patients than among healthy donors.

Trimming stripped 2 bases from V and 4 bases from J, with 5 bases between. Per the germline V gene, CDR1 is GTSNPN and CDR2 is SVGIG (reference sequence). The CDR3 has 12 residues. The genes are TRBV30 and TRBJ2-2; D gene uncertain. The specimen was naive CD4+ T cells from blood. The clonotype comes from a man aged 25-45 years in good health. The CDR3 sequence is CAWSLITGELFF. The CDR3, as DNA: TGTGCCTGGAGTTTGATCACCGGGGAGCTGTTTTTT.